Below are 14 T cell receptor beta chains sequenced from a single sample in a study of T cells in Graves' hyperthyroidism and ophthalmopathy. RNA transcripts were the template for amplifying TCR beta CDR3 regions. HTBI primers were employed in a first-round RT-PCR of the TCR CDR3. A single record per CDR3 protein comes from TCRdb applying MiXCR to the multiplex PCR reads. Here the sample spans approximately 520,000 distinct CDR3 sequences, less than 25% being singletons. Sequencing was performed on blood. The origin of the receptors is a man aged 18 to 29 with Graves' hyperthyroidism.

This clonotype has ten or more counts. This chain connects TRBV5-1 to TRBJ2-7, with 9 bases aligning to TRBD1. CDR3 length equals 18 residues. Germline CDR1 is SGHRS and CDR2 is YFSETQ. Trimming took 3 bases from V and 2 from J; bases not matched to a gene: 15. CDR3 DNA sequence: TGCGCCAGCAGCTCTTGGGGAACAGGGGGCGATGCCCCCTACGAGCAGTACTTC. Translating gives CASSSWGTGGDAPYEQYF.

There are many counts of this clonotype. This chain connects TRBV6-1 to TRBJ2-7; TRBD2 aligns across 13 bases. CDR1 is MNHNS and CDR2 is SASEGT in the germline V gene. This CDR3 is built from 13 residues. The junction had 3 bases not matched to a gene; V was cut back by 8 bases and J by 5 bases. CDR3 protein: CASWTSGGHEQYF. CDR3 in DNA: TGTGCCAGCTGGACTAGCGGGGGCCACGAGCAGTACTTC.

The chain links TRBV7-2 to TRBJ1-2, with D maybe TRBD1 (6 bases). Germline V gene lookup returns CDR1 SGHTA and CDR2 FQGNSA. Trimming shortened V by 5 bases and J by 0 bases, and 10 bases separated the two germline ends. This CDR3 is 14 amino acids long. The CDR3 spells CASSQQGPNYGYTF. The CDR3 nucleotides read TGTGCCAGCAGCCAACAGGGACCTAACTATGGCTACACCTTC.

This sequence joins TRBV29-1 and TRBJ1-1; D not resolved. V was clipped by 0 bases and J by 7 bases, with 9 bases between them. This CDR3 contains 12 residues. Germline-derived CDR1 and CDR2 are SQVTM and ANQGSEA. The CDR3 spells CSVEDRGGEAFF. The CDR3 DNA follows: TGCAGCGTTGAAGATAGAGGCGGTGAAGCTTTCTTT.

This clonotype was recorded at least ten times. The genes are TRBV20-1 and TRBJ2-5, with a weak D call TRBD2 (5 bases). Germline CDR1 is DFQATT and CDR2 is SNEGSKA (reference sequence). The V end was cut by 3 bases, the J end by 4 bases, with 15 bases between. This CDR3 is 14 amino acids long. CDR3 residues: CSASRGRSGETQYF. The CDR3 DNA reads as TGCAGTGCTAGTCGGGGTAGGAGTGGAGAGACCCAGTACTTC.

A word on this clonotype: The junction differs from germline at one of its ends, possibly a read error. The chain uses TRBV4-1 and TRBJ2-3, with 8 bases that match TRBD2. The V gene's germline CDR1 is MGHRA and CDR2 YSYEKL. CDR3 size: 14 residues. The chain's CDR3 is CASTQAGGTDTQYF. The CDR3 DNA is TGCGCCAGCACCCAAGCGGGAGGCACAGATACGCAGTATTTT.

CDR3 sequence (DNA): TGTGCCAGCAGTGCCCGGGGGGAGAACTCCTACGAGCAGTACTTC. Translation: CASSARGENSYEQYF. This rearrangement joins TRBV28 to TRBJ2-7; 7 bases align to TRBD2. The CDR3 sequence is 15 residues long. The germline gives CDR1 MDHEN, CDR2 SYDVKM. The V and J ends lost 5 bases and 0 bases, in that order; junction bases with no gene match: 7.

The table lists this clonotype with a few counts. The V call is TRBV19, the J call TRBJ1-2; D gene unclear. Trimming stripped 3 bases from V and 0 bases from J, with 11 bases between. The CDR3 is made up of 15 amino acids. The germline CDR1 and CDR2 sequences are LNHDA and SQIVND (reference sequence). The CDR3: CASSIGQAPNYGYTF. CDR3 DNA: TGTGCCAGTAGTATCGGGCAGGCTCCTAACTATGGCTACACCTTC.

This clonotype was counted at least ten times. The V gene is TRBV30, the J gene TRBJ1-2; D may be TRBD1 (5 bases). CDR1 is GTSNPN and CDR2 is SVGIG in the germline V gene (reference sequence). The ends were cut back, 3 bases at V and 4 bases at J, with 18 bases in the middle. This CDR3 contains 15 residues. The DNA for the CDR3 is TGTGCCTGGAGGCTGGGCCAGGGCGGCTTCTATGGCTACACCTTC. Protein sequence: CAWRLGQGGFYGYTF.

In its sample, this clonotype was seen many times. The CDR3 DNA follows: TGTGCCAGCAGTTTTTCGGGGTGGACTGAAGCTTTCTTT. Its translation is CASSFSGWTEAFF. This chain connects TRBV28 to TRBJ1-1; D ambiguous. Per germline, CDR1 MDHEN and CDR2 SYDVKM. Trimming cost V 3 bases and J 5 bases, with 10 bases left between them. The CDR3 extends over 13 amino acids.

This clonotype was seen many times. This sequence joins TRBV3-1 and TRBJ1-1, with 10 bases matching TRBD1. V gave up 3 bases and J gave up 2 bases; unmatched junction bases: 24. Germline V gene lookup returns CDR1 LGHDT and CDR2 YNNKEL (reference sequence). CDR3 size: 22 residues. The CDR3 sequence: CASSHYFPGQGSYPQGNTEAFF. The CDR3 coding sequence is TGTGCCAGCAGCCACTATTTCCCGGGACAGGGGTCTTACCCTCAAGGAAACACTGAAGCTTTCTTT.

This clonotype was detected ten times or more. The genes are TRBV19 and TRBJ1-5, with D perhaps TRBD1 (6 bases). Between the trimmed V and J ends, which lost 5 bases and 3 bases, there was a span of 14 bases. The CDR3 totals 15 residues. Germline V gene lookup returns CDR1 LNHDA and CDR2 SQIVND (reference sequence). In nucleotides, the CDR3 is TGTGCCAGTAGTCCGCGACAGGTTCTCAATCAGCCCCAGCATTTT. Translation: CASSPRQVLNQPQHF.

This clonotype came up many times. This chain uses TRBV30 with TRBJ2-5; TRBD2 agrees at 7 bases. The germline CDR1 and CDR2 sequences are GTSNPN and SVGIG (reference sequence). This CDR3 has 15 residues. After removal of 1 base from V and 0 bases from J, the junction contained 5 bases not matched to a gene. CDR3 sequence reads: CAWSELARYQETQYF. The DNA for the CDR3 is TGTGCCTGGAGTGAACTAGCGCGGTACCAAGAGACCCAGTACTTC.

Concerning this clonotype: The junction departs from germline at one end; a sequencing error may be responsible. J is TRBJ2-7 and V is TRBV4-2, with 8 bases that match TRBD2. The CDR3 runs 17 residues. CDR1 is LGHNA, CDR2 YNFKEQ, per germline. Here the CDR3 reads CGSSQEESTSGAYEQYF. CDR3 nucleotide sequence: TGTGGCAGCAGCCAAGAGGAGTCCACTAGCGGCGCCTACGAGCAGTACTTC.